This TCR beta chain was profiled in a study of glioma-infiltrating T cells after dendritic cell vaccination. Germline V gene lookup returns CDR1 SGDLS and CDR2 YYNGEE. Trimming took 0 bases from V and 0 from J, leaving 9 bases between them. This CDR3 spans 15 amino acids. This table comes from immunoSEQ multiplex PCR, and its TCRdb copy is limited to in-frame clones, with some not included. The table has 80,000 to 100,000 clones, around three quarters seen once. This clonotype was sampled from a human donor with glioblastoma. The starting material was blood, obtained before dendritic cell vaccination. The chain has TRBV9 and TRBJ1-1, with D possibly matching TRBD1 (5 bases). The CDR3: CASSVEGTMNTEAFF. In DNA, the CDR3 is TGTGCCAGCAGCGTAGAAGGGACTATGAACACTGAAGCTTTCTTT.